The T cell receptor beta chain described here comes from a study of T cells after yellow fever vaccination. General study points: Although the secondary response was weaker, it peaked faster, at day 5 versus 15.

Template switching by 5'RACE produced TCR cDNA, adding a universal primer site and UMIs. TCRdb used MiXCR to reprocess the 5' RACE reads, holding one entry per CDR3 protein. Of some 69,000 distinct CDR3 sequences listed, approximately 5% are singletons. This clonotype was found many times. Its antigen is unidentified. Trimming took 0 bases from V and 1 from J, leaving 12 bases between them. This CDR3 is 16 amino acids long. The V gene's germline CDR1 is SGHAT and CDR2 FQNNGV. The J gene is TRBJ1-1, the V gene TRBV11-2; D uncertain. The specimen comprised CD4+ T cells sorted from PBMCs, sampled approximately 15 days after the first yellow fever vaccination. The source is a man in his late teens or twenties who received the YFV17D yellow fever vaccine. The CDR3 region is CASSLEWRQRNTEAFF. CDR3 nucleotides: TGTGCCAGCAGCTTAGAGTGGAGGCAGAGGAACACTGAAGCTTTCTTT.